This TCR beta chain was profiled in a study of blood T cell repertoires in COVID-19. To note about this clone: The same CDR3 arises from other DNA sequences in this sample as well.

Germline V gene sequence: CDR1 MDHEN, CDR2 SYDVKM. The CDR3 runs 11 residues. Trimming cost V 8 bases and J 5 bases, with 9 bases left between them. Per the original data handling: The authors estimated nucleated cell counts from reference gene primer amplification. Measured with immunoSEQ multiplex PCR; TCRdb has only the in-frame clones, and not every one. That table furnishes V, J and clone size, whereas the DNA furnished D and trimming. This sample carries about 250,000 clones, over 75% of them seen once, and the ten largest clones take about 2.1%. This clonotype originated in a woman aged 40 to 49 who had recovered from COVID-19. Sequencing was carried out using peripheral blood. The chain couples TRBV28 to TRBJ1-2; weak D call: TRBD1 (6 bases). The CDR3 spells CASGTGYGYTF. The DNA for the CDR3 is TGTGCCAGCGGTACAGGGTATGGCTACACCTTC.